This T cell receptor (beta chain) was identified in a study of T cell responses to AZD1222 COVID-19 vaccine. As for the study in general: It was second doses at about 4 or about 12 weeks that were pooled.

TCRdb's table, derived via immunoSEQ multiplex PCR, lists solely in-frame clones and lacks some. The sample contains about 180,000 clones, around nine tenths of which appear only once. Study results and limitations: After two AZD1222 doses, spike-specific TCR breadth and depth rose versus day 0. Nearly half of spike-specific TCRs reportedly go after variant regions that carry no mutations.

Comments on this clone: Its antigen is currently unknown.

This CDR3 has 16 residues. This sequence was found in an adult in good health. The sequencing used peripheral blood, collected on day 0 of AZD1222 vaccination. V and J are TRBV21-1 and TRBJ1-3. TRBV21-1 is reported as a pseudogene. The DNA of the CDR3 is TGTGCCAGCAGCAAAGTTCGTTACCCCTCTGGAAACACCATATATTTT. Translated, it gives CASSKVRYPSGNTIYF.